The entry below describes one TCR beta chain. The sample is drawn from a study of blood T cell repertoires in COVID-19. Some clones are missing from TCRdb's copy, which holds only in-frame ones; the method was immunoSEQ multiplex PCR. The sample has about 240,000 clones, 70% to 90% seen once. The CDR3 extends over 15 amino acids. Trimming removed 1 base from V and 4 bases from J, with 10 bases in between. Germline V CDR1 and CDR2: SGHAT, FQNNGV. The sequence came from a woman in her thirties who had recovered from COVID-19. The V gene is TRBV11-2, the J gene TRBJ2-2; D remains unclear. The sample taken for sequencing was peripheral blood. The CDR3 DNA sequence: TGTGCCAGCAGCTTAGTGGGCAGCCTCACCGGGGAGCTGTTTTTT. It is translated as CASSLVGSLTGELFF.